A single sample is the source of the 7 T cell receptor beta chains below, sequenced in a study of blood T cell repertoires in COVID-19 (dated by TCRdb to 2020 to 2022). Library generation was performed with the immunoSEQ multiplex PCR assay. Sourced from immuneACCESS, this table was stored by TCRdb with only in-frame sequences that have V and J called. A share of the clones is absent; for the studies checked, an unresolved V gene accounts for under half, and the remainder has no known explanation. The sample contains 200,000 to 300,000 clones, more than 70% of them found a single time. The ten top clones hold roughly 2.5% of the sample. The source material was peripheral blood. The receptor source for this set is a woman aged 50 to 65 with acute or convalescent COVID-19.

The chain couples TRBV29-1 to TRBJ1-2; D not resolved. CDR1 is SQVTM and CDR2 is ANQGSEA in the germline V gene. CDR3 length: 13 amino acids. V was cut by 6 bases and J by 1 base, with 12 bases left in between. The CDR3 spells CSVPRHLNYGYTF. Here the CDR3 DNA reads TGCAGCGTCCCAAGACACCTTAACTATGGCTACACCTTC.

CDR3 protein: CATSRWGVDPRGLAGLQETQYF. The CDR3 region has the DNA TGTGCCACCAGCAGGTGGGGGGTCGATCCTCGGGGACTAGCGGGTTTACAAGAGACCCAGTACTTC. The chain links TRBV15 to TRBJ2-5; 12 bases line up with TRBD2. J lost 2 bases, V lost 3 bases, and 22 bases had no gene match. There are 22 residues in the CDR3. From germline, CDR1 is LNHNV and CDR2 YYDKDF (reference sequence).

The chain combines TRBV5-1 with TRBJ1-1; D perhaps matches TRBD1 (5 bases). V dropped 4 bases and J dropped 0 bases, with 7 bases sitting between them. The CDR3 totals 13 residues. Germline values: CDR1 SGHRS, CDR2 YFSETQ. CDR3: CASSRQMNTEAFF. The CDR3, as DNA: TGCGCCAGCAGCCGACAGATGAACACTGAAGCTTTCTTT.

This sequence joins TRBV4-2 and TRBJ2-5; D perhaps matches TRBD2 (6 bases). Trimming stripped 1 base from V and 4 bases from J, with 10 bases between. The CDR3 runs to 14 residues. CDR1 LGHNA and CDR2 YNFKEQ come from the germline V gene. CDR3 sequence: CASSQGGVVETQYF. The CDR3, as DNA: TGTGCCAGCAGCCAAGGGGGGGTGGTAGAGACCCAGTACTTC.

J is TRBJ1-2 and V is TRBV5-1; 10 nucleotides match TRBD1. Germline-derived CDR1 and CDR2 are SGHRS and YFSETQ. The CDR3 extends over 13 amino acids. Trimming removed 4 bases from V and 7 bases from J; junction bases left unmatched: 4. The CDR3 is CASSGRDRGGYTF. CDR3 coding DNA: TGCGCCAGCAGCGGCCGGGACAGGGGTGGCTACACCTTC.

V is TRBV7-2 and J is TRBJ2-7, with D tentatively TRBD2 (6 bases). CDR3 length equals 13 residues. V was trimmed by 5 bases and J by 2 bases, leaving 10 bases between them. In germline, CDR1 is SGHTA, CDR2 FQGNSA. The CDR3 loop reads CASSRDLAYEQYF. For the CDR3, the DNA is TGTGCCAGCAGCAGGGACTTAGCCTACGAGCAGTACTTC.

This clone was seen only once. The chain couples TRBV7-2 to TRBJ2-7; D remains unclear. This CDR3 comprises 11 residues. Trimming left V 4 bases short and J 3 bases short, with 4 bases between. The V gene's germline CDR1 is SGHTA and CDR2 FQGNSA. In DNA, the CDR3 is TGTGCCAGCAGCTACTACTACGAGCAGTACTTC. It specifies CASSYYYEQYF.